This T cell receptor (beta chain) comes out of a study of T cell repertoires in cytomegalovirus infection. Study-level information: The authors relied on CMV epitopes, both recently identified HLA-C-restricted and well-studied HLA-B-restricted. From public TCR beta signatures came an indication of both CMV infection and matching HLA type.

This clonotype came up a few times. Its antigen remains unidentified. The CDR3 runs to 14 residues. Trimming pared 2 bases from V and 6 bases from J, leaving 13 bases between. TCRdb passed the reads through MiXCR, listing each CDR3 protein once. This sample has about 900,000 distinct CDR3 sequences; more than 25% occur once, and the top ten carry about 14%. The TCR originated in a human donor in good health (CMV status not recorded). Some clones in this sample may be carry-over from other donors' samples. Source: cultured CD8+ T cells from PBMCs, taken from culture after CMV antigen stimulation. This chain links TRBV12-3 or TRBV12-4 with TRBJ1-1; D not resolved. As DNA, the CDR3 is TGTGCCAGCAGTTTAAGGGATACGACCGCTGAAGCTTTCTTT. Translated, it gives CASSLRDTTAEAFF.